This TCR beta chain was found in a study of blood T cell repertoires in COVID-19. The overall study: The study drew acute and convalescent COVID-19 samples from the United States, Italy and Spain. Sources were T cells, B-cell-depleted T cells, or PBMCs; the material itself was cDNA or gDNA.

Trimming removed 4 bases at V and 7 bases at J, with 21 bases between. The CDR3 has 16 residues. CDR1 is SGHRS, CDR2 YFSETQ, per germline. Authors' methods: Amplification with reference gene primers provided the estimates of nucleated cell counts. Produced via immunoSEQ multiplex PCR; TCRdb's table is partial and in-frame only. V and J calls and clone size are copied from that table; D and trimming were computed from the DNA. The sample holds around 250,000 clones, roughly nine tenths seen once. The TCR originated in a woman aged 55-70 years who had recovered from COVID-19. The specimen sequenced was peripheral blood. The chain couples TRBV5-1 to TRBJ1-3; D unclear. CDR3: CASSPSSSWGTNTIYF. Here the CDR3 DNA reads TGCGCCAGCAGCCCTAGCTCGTCCTGGGGAACTAACACCATATATTTT.